The T cell receptor (beta chain) described here comes from a study of control samples from healthy donors and cancer patients. Trimming shortened V by 2 bases and J by 4 bases, and 11 bases separated the two germline ends. The germline V gene encodes CDR1 LGHDT and CDR2 YNNKEL (reference sequence). The CDR3 contains 14 residues. The table came from immunoSEQ multiplex PCR; TCRdb's copy has only in-frame clones and leaves some out. The sample consists of 150,000 or so clones, around 90% of them appearing once. The material sequenced was blood. This TCR derives from a man aged 40-50 years in good health. V usage is TRBV3-1 (or the pseudogene TRBV3-2) and J usage is TRBJ1-1; D is uncertain. CDR3 DNA sequence: TGTGCCAGCAGCCAATTGAACCGTGGCACTGAAGCTTTCTTT. It yields the protein CASSQLNRGTEAFF.